This TCR beta chain emerged from a study of blood T cell repertoires in COVID-19. Study as a whole: The samples span acute and convalescent COVID-19 from the United States, Italy and Spain.

In the source study's methods: Reference gene primers were amplified, and this amplification served to estimate nucleated cell counts. Profiled with immunoSEQ multiplex PCR; TCRdb holds only in-frame clones, not every one. That table furnishes V, J and clone size, whereas the DNA furnished D and trimming. The sample carries about 400,000 clones, roughly 86% recorded once. This CDR3 comprises 14 residues. The rearrangement joins TRBV7-5 to TRBJ1-2; the listed D gene, TRBD1, was not tested against the DNA. TRBV7-5 is termed a pseudogene. This TCR derives from a human donor in a cohort sampled during active COVID-19. The sample taken for sequencing was peripheral blood. CDR3 in amino acids: CARSLTGLDYGYTF. The CDR3 DNA is TGTGCCAGAAGCTTGACAGGTCTGGACTATGGCTACACCTTC.